These 25 T cell receptor beta chains were sequenced from one sample in a study of T cell responses to AZD1222 COVID-19 vaccine. Assay: immunoSEQ multiplex PCR; the TCRdb copy retains only in-frame clones and omits some. The table has 85,000 to 90,000 clones, under 95% seen once; the top ten hold 5.2%. This specimen consisted of peripheral blood, obtained on day 0 of MenACWY control vaccination. These receptor sequences come from an adult in good health.

On this clone itself: Other DNA sequences in the same sample also yield this CDR3. The chain combines TRBV7-6 with TRBJ1-3; D remains ambiguous. Trimming took 5 bases from V and 0 from J, leaving 8 bases between them. Germline V gene sequence: CDR1 SGHVS, CDR2 FNYEAQ. The CDR3 length is 14 residues. CDR3 nucleotide sequence: TGTGCCAGCAGCCGTACGCGCTCTGGAAACACCATATATTTT. It yields the protein CASSRTRSGNTIYF.

The rearrangement joins TRBV5-1 to TRBJ2-5, with D unresolved. The V end lost 4 bases, the J end lost 0 bases, and 1 base lay between the germline ends. The CDR3 runs to 11 residues. CDR1 and CDR2 from the germline V gene are SGHRS and YFSETQ. The CDR3 protein is CASSNQETQYF. Written as DNA, the CDR3 is TGCGCCAGCAGCAACCAAGAGACCCAGTACTTC.

The CDR3 sequence is CASSRTGPNTGELFF. CDR3 in DNA: TGCGCCAGCAGCAGGACAGGGCCGAACACCGGGGAGCTGTTTTTT. The rearrangement links TRBV5-1 to TRBJ2-2; 8 nucleotides agree with TRBD1. Germline V gene data show CDR1 as SGHRS and CDR2 as YFSETQ. CDR3 length: 15 residues. Trimming took 4 bases from V and 0 from J; bases not matched to a gene: 2.

The chain carries TRBV11-2 and TRBJ1-1; D uncertain. Germline V gene sequence: CDR1 SGHAT, CDR2 FQNNGV. V was pared by 3 bases and J by 5 bases, with 25 bases between. CDR3 length: 18 amino acids. The CDR3 reads CASSLSALAGWGETEAFF. The CDR3 DNA reads TGTGCCAGCAGCTTGAGTGCTCTGGCGGGCTGGGGAGAGACTGAAGCTTTCTTT. Based on the CDR3 plus reference TRBV11-2 and TRBJ1-1, the full variable domain is EAGVAQSPRYKIIEKRQSVAFWCNPISGHATLYWYQQILGQGPKLLIQFQNNGVVDDSQLPKDRFSAERLKGVDSTLKIQPAKLEDSAVYLCASSLSALAGWGETEAFFGQGTRLTVV.

This clone was detected only once. The chain uses TRBV2 and TRBJ1-2; 8 bases align to TRBD1. The CDR3 contains 15 residues. CDR1 is SNHLY, CDR2 FYNNEI, per germline. V lost 4 bases to trimming and J lost 5 bases; unmatched junction nucleotides: 9. The CDR3 loop reads CASSGGQELRYGYTF. The CDR3 DNA is TGTGCCAGCAGTGGGGGACAGGAGTTGCGGTATGGCTACACCTTC.

This clone was detected only a few times. The V call is TRBV13, the J call TRBJ1-2; 7 nucleotides match TRBD1. CDR3 size: 14 residues. V gave up 4 bases and J gave up 0 bases; unmatched junction bases: 2. The germline CDR1 and CDR2 sequences are PRHDT and FYEKMQ (reference sequence). The CDR3 sequence: CASSSGQPNYGYTF. DNA of the CDR3: TGTGCCAGCAGCTCGGGACAGCCTAACTATGGCTACACCTTC.

The chain has TRBV5-1 and TRBJ2-2; TRBD2 agrees at 12 bases. The CDR3 sequence is 14 residues long. Germline assignment: CDR1 SGHRS and CDR2 YFSETQ. J lost 13 bases, V lost 0 bases, and 4 bases had no gene match. The CDR3 DNA is TGCGCCAGCAGCTTGGGACTAGCGGGAGCCTGGCTGTTTTTT. Amino acid sequence: CASSLGLAGAWLFF.

V is TRBV29-1 and J is TRBJ2-3; D might be TRBD1 (5 bases). Germline V gene lookup returns CDR1 SQVTM and CDR2 ANQGSEA. Between the trimmed V and J ends, which lost 6 bases and 2 bases, there was a span of 12 bases. CDR3 length equals 13 residues. CDR3 in amino acids: CSVLRQSTDTQYF. DNA for the CDR3: TGCAGCGTACTTCGACAGTCCACAGATACGCAGTATTTT.

Comment on this clone: The sample contains more than one DNA sequence encoding this CDR3. The chain recombines TRBV5-1 with TRBJ2-3, with 11 bases that match TRBD2. Germline V CDR1 and CDR2: SGHRS, YFSETQ. Trimming took 4 bases from V and 3 from J; bases not matched to a gene: 1. The CDR3 covers 14 residues. This CDR3 is CASSLAGGTDTQYF. The CDR3 coding sequence is TGCGCCAGCAGCCTAGCGGGGGGAACAGATACGCAGTATTTT.

V and J are TRBV2 and TRBJ1-3, with 7 bases matching TRBD1. The CDR3 has 17 amino acids. Per the germline V gene, CDR1 is SNHLY and CDR2 is FYNNEI. The trim removed 0 bases at V and 4 bases at J, leaving 9 bases unmatched. CDR3 amino acids: CASSEAGMRGLGNTIYF. CDR3 sequence (DNA): TGTGCCAGCAGTGAAGCGGGTATGAGGGGGCTCGGAAACACCATATATTTT.

The chain employs TRBV5-1 and TRBJ1-1; 8 nucleotides agree with TRBD1. With 0 bases clipped from V and 9 bases from J, the junction kept 13 bases outside the gene matches. CDR3 length: 16 amino acids. Germline CDR1 SGHRS, CDR2 YFSETQ. CDR3 bases: TGCGCCAGCAGCTTGGGACAGGGGTTTGGGGAGGGGAAAGCTTTCTTT. Its translation is CASSLGQGFGEGKAFF.

The chain carries TRBV28 and TRBJ1-4; D is unresolved. The CDR3 runs to 15 residues. Per germline, CDR1 MDHEN and CDR2 SYDVKM. The ends were cut back, 1 base at V and 7 bases at J, with 13 bases in the middle. CDR3 sequence reads: CASSLLGKGGEKLFF. CDR3 nucleotides: TGTGCCAGCAGTTTATTGGGGAAGGGAGGTGAAAAACTGTTTTTT.

The V and J genes are TRBV27 and TRBJ2-5, with 11 bases aligning to TRBD2. V lost 5 bases to trimming and J lost 2 bases; unmatched junction nucleotides: 4. The germline V gene has CDR1 MNHEY and CDR2 SMNVEV (reference sequence). There are 15 residues in the CDR3. The chain's CDR3 is CASSTRLAGQETQYF. For the CDR3, the DNA is TGTGCCAGCAGTACCAGACTAGCGGGACAAGAGACCCAGTACTTC.

The gene calls are TRBV28 and TRBJ1-2, with a possible D match to TRBD1 (5 bases). V lost 1 base and J 2 bases, leaving 14 bases between the germline ends. This CDR3 is built from 16 residues. CDR1 and CDR2 from the germline V gene are MDHEN and SYDVKM. This CDR3 reads CASSLSSSTVNYGYTF. For the CDR3, the DNA is TGTGCCAGCAGTTTATCTTCGTCGACAGTAAACTATGGCTACACCTTC.

A remark on this clone: A read error may account for a junction end that differs from germline. This chain links TRBV7-7 with TRBJ1-5, with TRBD1 as a possible D gene (6 bases). The CDR3 is made up of 20 amino acids. Germline CDR1 reads SSHAT; CDR2 reads FNYEAQ (reference sequence). DNA of the CDR3: TGTGCTAGCAGCACAAGAAGGGAGTCGTCAGGGGCTCTGTGGGAGCAGCCCCAGCATTTT. As protein: CASSTRRESSGALWEQPQHF.

The V gene is TRBV7-8, the J gene TRBJ2-6, with 12 bases that match TRBD1. Trimming at V came to 5 bases and at J to 2 bases, leaving 10 bases not matched to a gene. CDR3 length equals 19 residues. Germline V CDR1 and CDR2: SGHVS, FQNEAQ. DNA for the CDR3: TGTGCCAGCAGCGTAAAGCCGGGACAGGGGGCGGCTGGGGCCAACGTCCTGACTTTC. Amino acid sequence: CASSVKPGQGAAGANVLTF.

The chain couples TRBV4-3 to TRBJ2-3; 8 bases agree with TRBD1. Trimming at V came to 1 base and at J to 3 bases, leaving 6 bases not matched to a gene. Germline assignment: CDR1 LGHNA and CDR2 YSLEER. The CDR3 has 16 residues. CDR3 DNA sequence: TGCGCCAGCAGCCAAGCCAGGGGGCGCTGGACAGATACGCAGTATTTT. As protein: CASSQARGRWTDTQYF.

The rearrangement joins TRBV2 to TRBJ2-3; 7 bases fit TRBD1. V shed 6 bases and J 2 bases; nucleotides not matched to a gene: 5. The CDR3 extends over 14 amino acids. The germline V gene encodes CDR1 SNHLY and CDR2 FYNNEI. CDR3 protein: CASRRDSSTDTQYF. For the CDR3, the DNA is TGTGCCAGCAGAAGGGACAGTTCCACAGATACGCAGTATTTT.

The table lists this clone with a count of one. The V call is TRBV6-5, the J call TRBJ1-3; D gene uncertain. Germline CDR1 and CDR2: MNHEY and SVGAGI. Between the trimmed V and J ends, which lost 4 bases and 5 bases, there was a span of 12 bases. There are 14 residues in the CDR3. DNA of the CDR3: TGTGCCAGCAGTTCCCTAGCCGTCAGAAACACCATATATTTT. It encodes CASSSLAVRNTIYF.

The chain joins TRBV4-2 to TRBJ1-6; the match to TRBD1 covers 7 bases. This CDR3 contains 14 residues. Unmatched junction bases numbered 10, after V lost 8 bases and J lost 9 bases. CDR1 and CDR2 from the germline V gene are LGHNA and YNFKEQ. CDR3 nucleotide sequence: TGTGCCAGCGGAGGACAGGAGATAACTTCACCCCTCCACTTT. Amino acid sequence: CASGGQEITSPLHF.

J is TRBJ1-2 and V is TRBV6-5, with a weak D call TRBD1 (5 bases). Per germline, CDR1 MNHEY and CDR2 SVGAGI. Trimming left V 10 bases short and J 8 bases short, with 17 bases between. CDR3 length: 12 residues. CDR3 loop: CATIPLGGGYTF. DNA of the CDR3: TGTGCCACTATACCCTTGGGGGGGGGCTACACCTTC.

This clone was counted a single time. This chain joins TRBV5-1 and TRBJ1-4; no reliable D call. Germline values: CDR1 SGHRS, CDR2 YFSETQ. The V gene lost 4 bases and the J gene lost 5 bases, with 15 bases spanning the gap. The CDR3 spans 15 residues. DNA of the CDR3: TGCGCCAGCAGCAGCGGCCAGACCGCGAATGAAAAACTGTTTTTT. Translating gives CASSSGQTANEKLFF.

The chain combines TRBV29-1 with TRBJ2-4, with D possibly being TRBD1 or TRBD2 (5 bases each). The CDR3 totals 13 residues. V was shortened by 1 base and J by 1 base, with 5 bases between the two germline ends. Germline V CDR1 and CDR2: SQVTM, ANQGSEA. CDR3 DNA sequence: TGCAGCGTTGAAGGGGGGGCCAAAAACATTCAGTACTTC. Encoded protein: CSVEGGAKNIQYF.

This sequence joins TRBV10-1 and TRBJ1-5, with 8 bases lining up with TRBD1. V trimming: 3 bases; J trimming: 7 bases; junction bases outside the gene matches: 11. The CDR3 extends over 16 amino acids. The germline V gene has CDR1 WNHNN and CDR2 SYGVQD (reference sequence). Written as DNA, the CDR3 is TGCGCCAGCAGTGACAACTGGACAGGGTGGGGACAGCCCCAGCATTTT. Translation gives CASSDNWTGWGQPQHF.

The chain recombines TRBV7-4 with TRBJ2-7, with no clear D. CDR3 length: 13 amino acids. V was cut by 1 base and J by 3 bases, with 7 bases left in between. Per germline, CDR1 SGHVT and CDR2 SQSDAQ. Here the CDR3 reads CASSLEANYEQYF. The CDR3 coding sequence is TGTGCCAGCAGCTTAGAGGCCAACTACGAGCAGTACTTC.